The 4 T cell receptor beta chains reported below all come from one sample, sequenced in a study of Graves' ophthalmopathy and Graves' hyperthyroidism. CDR3 regions of TCR beta were amplified from RNA transcripts. The first-round RT-PCR employed HTBI primers together with the Qiagen OneStep RT-PCR kit. A multiplex PCR was then performed as the second round. MiXCR, run by TCRdb on the multiplex PCR reads, gives a single entry per CDR3 protein. Of around 400,000 distinct CDR3 sequences listed, 18% are singletons. The sample comprised peripheral blood. These receptor sequences come from a woman between 18 and 29 years old with Graves' ophthalmopathy.

This clonotype was detected many times. The J gene is TRBJ1-2, the V gene TRBV11-2; D may be TRBD1 (6 bases). Germline V lookup: CDR1 SGHAT, CDR2 FQNNGV. Trimming removed 3 bases from V and 2 bases from J, with 7 bases in between. The CDR3 sequence is 13 residues long. CDR3 residues: CASSLDRNYGYTF. The CDR3 region has the DNA TGTGCCAGCAGCTTGGACAGAAACTATGGCTACACCTTC. Combining the CDR3 with reference TRBV11-2 and TRBJ1-2 gives the whole variable domain EAGVAQSPRYKIIEKRQSVAFWCNPISGHATLYWYQQILGQGPKLLIQFQNNGVVDDSQLPKDRFSAERLKGVDSTLKIQPAKLEDSAVYLCASSLDRNYGYTFGSGTRLTVV.

This clonotype has ten or more counts. V usage is TRBV6-5 and J usage is TRBJ2-4; possibly TRBD2 for D (5 bases). Per the germline V gene, CDR1 is MNHEY and CDR2 is SVGAGI. V shed 0 bases and J shed 10 bases, with 13 bases lying between them. This CDR3 comprises 14 residues. CDR3 sequence: CASSYSVGAQIQYF. The CDR3 nucleotides read TGTGCCAGCAGTTACTCGGTGGGAGCCCAGATTCAGTACTTC.

This clonotype was found many times. The CDR3 nucleotides read TGTGCCAGCAGCGAGGGACAGGGAGGGACTCAGCCCCAGCATTTT. As protein: CASSEGQGGTQPQHF. The rearrangement uses TRBV9 and TRBJ1-5, with 9 bases that match TRBD1. There are 15 residues in the CDR3. CDR1 SGDLS and CDR2 YYNGEE come from the germline V gene. J lost 6 bases, V lost 3 bases, and 7 bases had no gene match. Full variable domain (rest looked up from reference TRBV9 and TRBJ1-5): DSGVTQTPKHLITATGQRVTLRCSPRSGDLSVYWYQQSLDQGLQFLIQYYNGEERAKGNILERFSAQQFPDLHSELNLSSLELGDSALYFCASSEGQGGTQPQHFGDGTRLSIL.

This chain links TRBV6-1 with TRBJ1-1; D is perhaps TRBD1 (5 bases). Germline values: CDR1 MNHNS, CDR2 SASEGT. The CDR3 totals 11 residues. The V gene lost 5 bases and the J gene lost 7 bases, with 8 bases spanning the gap. The chain's CDR3 is CASSRQFEAFF. In DNA form, the CDR3 reads TGTGCCAGCAGTCGACAGTTTGAAGCTTTCTTT.